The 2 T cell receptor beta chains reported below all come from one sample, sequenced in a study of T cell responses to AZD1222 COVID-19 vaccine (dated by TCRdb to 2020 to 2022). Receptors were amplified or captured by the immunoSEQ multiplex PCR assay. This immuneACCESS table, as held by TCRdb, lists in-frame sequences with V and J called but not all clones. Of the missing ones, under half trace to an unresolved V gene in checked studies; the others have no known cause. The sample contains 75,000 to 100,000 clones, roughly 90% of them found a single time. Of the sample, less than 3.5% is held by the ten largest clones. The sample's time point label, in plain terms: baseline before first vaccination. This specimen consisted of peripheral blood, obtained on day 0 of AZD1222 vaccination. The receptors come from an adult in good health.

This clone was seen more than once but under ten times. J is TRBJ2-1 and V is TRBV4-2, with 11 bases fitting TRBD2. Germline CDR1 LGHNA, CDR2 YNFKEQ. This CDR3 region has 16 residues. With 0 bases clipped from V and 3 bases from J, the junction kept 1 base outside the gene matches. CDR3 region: CASSQDGTSGYNEQFF. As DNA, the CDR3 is TGTGCCAGCAGCCAAGATGGGACTAGCGGCTACAATGAGCAGTTCTTC.

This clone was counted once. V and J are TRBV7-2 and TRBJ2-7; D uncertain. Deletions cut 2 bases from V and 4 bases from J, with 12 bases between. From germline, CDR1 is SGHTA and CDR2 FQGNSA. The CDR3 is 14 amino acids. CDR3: CASSLLGRSYEQYF. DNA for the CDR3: TGTGCCAGCAGCTTATTAGGTAGGAGTTACGAGCAGTACTTC. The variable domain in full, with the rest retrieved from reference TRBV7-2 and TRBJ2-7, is GAGVSQSPSNKVTEKGKDVELRCDPISGHTALYWYRQSLGQGLEFLIYFQGNSAPDKSGLPSDRFSAERTGGSVSTLTIQRTQQEDSAVYLCASSLLGRSYEQYFGPGTRLTVT.